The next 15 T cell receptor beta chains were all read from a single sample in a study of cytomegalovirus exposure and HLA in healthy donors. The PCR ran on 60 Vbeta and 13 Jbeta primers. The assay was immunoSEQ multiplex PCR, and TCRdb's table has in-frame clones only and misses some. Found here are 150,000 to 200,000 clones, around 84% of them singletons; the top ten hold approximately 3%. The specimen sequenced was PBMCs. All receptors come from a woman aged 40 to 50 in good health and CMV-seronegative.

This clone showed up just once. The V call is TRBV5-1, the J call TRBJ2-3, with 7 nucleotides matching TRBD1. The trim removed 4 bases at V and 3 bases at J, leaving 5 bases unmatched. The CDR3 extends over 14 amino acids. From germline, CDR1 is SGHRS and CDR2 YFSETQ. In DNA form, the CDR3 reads TGCGCCAGCAGCCCCGGGACAGTAACAGATACGCAGTATTTT. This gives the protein CASSPGTVTDTQYF.

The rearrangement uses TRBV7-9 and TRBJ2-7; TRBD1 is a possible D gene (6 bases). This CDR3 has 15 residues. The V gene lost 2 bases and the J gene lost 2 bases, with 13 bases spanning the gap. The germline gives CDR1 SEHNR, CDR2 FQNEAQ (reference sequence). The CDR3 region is CASSLTPGQTYEQYF. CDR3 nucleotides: TGTGCCAGCAGCTTAACGCCCGGACAGACCTACGAGCAGTACTTC.

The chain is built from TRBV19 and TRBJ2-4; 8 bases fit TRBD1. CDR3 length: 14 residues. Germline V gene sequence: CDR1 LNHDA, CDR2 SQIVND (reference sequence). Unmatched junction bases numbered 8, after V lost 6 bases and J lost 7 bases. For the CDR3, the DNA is TGTGCCAGTAGCCTCAGGGGGCGAGAGAACATTCAGTACTTC. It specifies CASSLRGRENIQYF.

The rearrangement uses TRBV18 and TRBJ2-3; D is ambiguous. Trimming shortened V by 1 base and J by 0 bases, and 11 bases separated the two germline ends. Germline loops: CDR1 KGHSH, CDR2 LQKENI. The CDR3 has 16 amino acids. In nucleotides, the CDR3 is TGTGCCAGCTCACCACGAAGCTTATCTAGCACAGATACGCAGTATTTT. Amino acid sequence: CASSPRSLSSTDTQYF.

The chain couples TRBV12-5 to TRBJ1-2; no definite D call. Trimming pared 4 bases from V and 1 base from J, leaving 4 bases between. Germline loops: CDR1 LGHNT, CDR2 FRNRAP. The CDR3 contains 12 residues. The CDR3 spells CASGSFNYGYTF. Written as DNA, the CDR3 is TGTGCTAGTGGTTCCTTTAACTATGGCTACACCTTC.

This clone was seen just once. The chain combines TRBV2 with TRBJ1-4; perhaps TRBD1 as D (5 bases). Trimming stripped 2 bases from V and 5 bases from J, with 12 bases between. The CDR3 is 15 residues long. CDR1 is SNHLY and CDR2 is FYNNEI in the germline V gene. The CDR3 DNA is TGTGCCAGCAGTGAAAGCAGGGTGCACAATGAAAAACTGTTTTTT. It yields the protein CASSESRVHNEKLFF.

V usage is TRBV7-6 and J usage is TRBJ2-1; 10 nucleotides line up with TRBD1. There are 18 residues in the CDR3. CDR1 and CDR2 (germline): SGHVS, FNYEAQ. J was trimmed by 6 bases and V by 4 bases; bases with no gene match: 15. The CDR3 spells CASSSQPGQGRKTNEQFF. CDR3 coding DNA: TGTGCCAGCAGCTCCCAACCGGGACAGGGGAGAAAGACCAATGAGCAGTTCTTC.

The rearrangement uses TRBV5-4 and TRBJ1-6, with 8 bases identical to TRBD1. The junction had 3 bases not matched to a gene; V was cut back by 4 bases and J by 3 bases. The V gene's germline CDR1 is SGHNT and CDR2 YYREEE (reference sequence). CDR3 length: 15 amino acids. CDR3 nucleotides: TGTGCCAGCAGCCGTGGACAGGGCTATAATTCACCCCTCCACTTT. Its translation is CASSRGQGYNSPLHF.

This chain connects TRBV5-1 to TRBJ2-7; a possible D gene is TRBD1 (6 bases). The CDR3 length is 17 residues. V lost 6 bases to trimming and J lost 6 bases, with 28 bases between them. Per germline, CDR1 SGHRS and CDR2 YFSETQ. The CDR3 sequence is CASNPSRSGRGRGEQYF. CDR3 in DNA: TGCGCCAGCAACCCTTCCCGATCCGGCAGGGGCAGAGGCGAGCAGTACTTC.

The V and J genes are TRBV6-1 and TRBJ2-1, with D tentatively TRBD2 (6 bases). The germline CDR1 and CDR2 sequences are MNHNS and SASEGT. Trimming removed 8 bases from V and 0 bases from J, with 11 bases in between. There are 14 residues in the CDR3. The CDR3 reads CASGGWSSYNEQFF. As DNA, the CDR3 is TGTGCCAGCGGGGGGTGGAGCTCCTACAATGAGCAGTTCTTC.

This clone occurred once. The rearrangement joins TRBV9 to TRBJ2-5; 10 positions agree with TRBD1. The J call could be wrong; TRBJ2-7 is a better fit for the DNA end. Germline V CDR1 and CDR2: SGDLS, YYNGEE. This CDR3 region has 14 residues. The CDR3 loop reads CASSAGTGDYEQYF. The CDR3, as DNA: TGTGCCAGCAGTGCCGGGACAGGGGACTACGAGCAGTACTTC.

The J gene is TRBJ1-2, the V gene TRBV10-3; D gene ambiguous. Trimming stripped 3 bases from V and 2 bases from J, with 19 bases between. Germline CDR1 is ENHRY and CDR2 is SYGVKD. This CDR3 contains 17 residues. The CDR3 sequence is CAISDSTHLGGNYGYTF. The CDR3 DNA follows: TGTGCCATCAGTGATTCGACCCACCTGGGAGGAAACTATGGCTACACCTTC.

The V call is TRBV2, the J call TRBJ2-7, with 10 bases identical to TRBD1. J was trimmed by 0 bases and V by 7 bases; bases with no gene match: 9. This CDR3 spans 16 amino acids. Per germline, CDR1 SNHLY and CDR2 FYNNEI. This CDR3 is CASIRDRGPSSYEQYF. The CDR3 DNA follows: TGTGCCAGCATTCGTGACAGGGGGCCGAGCTCCTACGAGCAGTACTTC.

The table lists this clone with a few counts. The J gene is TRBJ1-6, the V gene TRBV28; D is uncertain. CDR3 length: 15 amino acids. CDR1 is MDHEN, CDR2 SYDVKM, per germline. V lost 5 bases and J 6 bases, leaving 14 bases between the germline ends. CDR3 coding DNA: TGTGCCAGCAGTCCCACTAGACTGATTAATTCACCCCTCCACTTT. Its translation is CASSPTRLINSPLHF.

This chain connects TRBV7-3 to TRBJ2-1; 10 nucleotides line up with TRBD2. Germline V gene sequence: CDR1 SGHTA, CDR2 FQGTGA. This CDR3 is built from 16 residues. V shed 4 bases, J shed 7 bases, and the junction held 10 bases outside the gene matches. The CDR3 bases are TGTGCCAGCAGCTCCTCCGTAGCGGGGGGCTTTAATGAGCAGTTCTTC. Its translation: CASSSSVAGGFNEQFF.